The entry below gives a single TCR beta chain sequence along with its context. As yet, its antigen is unknown. The data were taken from a study of cytomegalovirus exposure and HLA in healthy donors. Germline V gene sequence: CDR1 MNHEY, CDR2 SMNVEV (reference sequence). This CDR3 has 15 amino acids. V lost 6 bases to trimming and J lost 0 bases; unmatched junction nucleotides: 4. The PCR was carried out with 60 Vbeta primers and 13 Jbeta primers. The table came from immunoSEQ multiplex PCR; TCRdb's copy has only in-frame clones and leaves some out. The sample has approximately 93,000 clones, 78% seen once. Study-wide findings and caveats: One later analysis reportedly identified an Asian-associated ancestry cluster that showed fewer N-insertions than the approximately 700-donor mean.

This sequence was found in a woman aged 40 to 50 in good health and CMV-seronegative. The source material was PBMCs. The J gene is TRBJ2-3, the V gene TRBV27; 9 positions agree with TRBD2. The CDR3 reads CASSLLAGSTDTQYF. CDR3 DNA sequence: TGTGCCAGCAGCTTGCTAGCGGGGAGCACAGATACGCAGTATTTT.